This TCR beta chain was found in a study of blood T cell repertoires in COVID-19. Germline lookup yields CDR1 ENHRY and CDR2 SYGVKD. The CDR3 is made up of 16 amino acids. The V and J ends lost 7 bases and 4 bases, in that order; junction bases with no gene match: 7. TCRdb's table, derived via immunoSEQ multiplex PCR, lists solely in-frame clones and lacks some. Of over 200,000 clones listed, 87% were seen once; the top ten hold approximately 11%. The receptor's source is a man aged 25 to 45 who had recovered from COVID-19. This rearrangement joins TRBV10-3 to TRBJ2-1, with 13 bases that match TRBD2. The sequenced material came from PBMCs or T cells enriched from blood (not recorded which). The CDR3 nucleotides read TGTGCCATCACCTCCGGGACTAGCGGGGTATACAATGAGCAGTTCTTC. Protein product: CAITSGTSGVYNEQFF.